Listed below are T cell receptor beta chains from one sample, sequenced in a study of OX40 agonist ivuxolimab in advanced cancers. Here immunoSEQ multiplex PCR was the method, and the copy in TCRdb shows in-frame clones only, minus some. The profile shows 38,000 or so clones, roughly 86% of them singletons. Sample: CD4+ or CD8+ T cells sorted from blood, taken in a trial of the OX40 agonist ivuxolimab. All receptors come from an adult with an advanced solid tumor such as melanoma, head and neck, liver or kidney cancer. Each CDR3 is given with its conserved first and last residue. A D gene is named only where the DNA matches it firmly. The size field is filled for only some rows; it gives once, few, many or a size class.

j_call,d_call,v_call,clone_size,cdr3_nt,cdr3_aa
TRBJ2-3,TRBD1,TRBV25-1,few,TGTGCCAGCAGTGAACTGAGGACAGGGGGCTCAGATACGCAGTATTTT,CASSELRTGGSDTQYF
TRBJ2-7,TRBD2,TRBV4-2,once,TGTGCCAGCAGCCAAGAGCTCGGAGCGGGGCGCTACGAGCAGTACTTC,CASSQELGAGRYEQYF
TRBJ2-7,NA,TRBV7-3,NA,TGTGCCAGCAGCTTAACGGGGGACTTGCTCTCCTACGAGCAGTACTTC,CASSLTGDLLSYEQYF
TRBJ2-5,NA,TRBV28,NA,TGTGCCAGCGTCTCCCCCGCCGCCGGGGGGCATATCCAAGAGACCCAGTACTTC,CASVSPAAGGHIQETQYF
TRBJ1-5,NA,TRBV29-1,NA,TGCAGCGCAAGCGGAAGCAATCAGCCCCAGCATTTT,CSASGSNQPQHF
TRBJ1-1,NA,TRBV5-1,NA,TGCGCCAGCAGTTTCGACAGATACGGGGAAGCTTTCTTT,CASSFDRYGEAFF
TRBJ2-2,TRBD1,TRBV2,NA,TGTGCCAGCAGTGGAGACAGGGTTCGCACCGGGGAGCTGTTTTTT,CASSGDRVRTGELFF
TRBJ1-2,NA,TRBV10-3,NA,TGTGCCATCAGGGACAGCGCTTTTAACTATGGCTACACCTTC,CAIRDSAFNYGYTF
TRBJ2-2,TRBD2,TRBV28,NA,TGTGCCAGCAGCCCCCTAGCGGGATTGATGTTTTTT,CASSPLAGLMFF
TRBJ1-4,TRBD1,TRBV6-1,NA,TGTGCCAGCAGCCCGACAGGGCTTAATGAAAAACTGTTTTTT,CASSPTGLNEKLFF
TRBJ1-2,NA,TRBV19,NA,TGTGCCAGTAAGAAGGGGCGGTATTTAGGCTACACCTTC,CASKKGRYLGYTF
TRBJ2-7,NA,TRBV11-1,NA,TGTGCCAGCAGCCGCCTAGATGACGCAGACGAGCAGTACTTC,CASSRLDDADEQYF
TRBJ1-1,NA,TRBV28,NA,TGTGCCAGCAGTCGTGGGACATTCGGGGCAGCTTTCTTT,CASSRGTFGAAFF
TRBJ2-7,TRBD1,TRBV27,once,TGTGCCAGCCGCGGACAGGCCGGTGGCTACGAGCAGTACTTC,CASRGQAGGYEQYF
TRBJ1-2,TRBD1,TRBV4-1,NA,TGCGCCAGCAGCCGGGACGACAGGGGGAATGGCTACACCTTC,CASSRDDRGNGYTF
TRBJ2-3,TRBD2,TRBV5-4,NA,TGTGCCAGCAGCCCAGGACTAGCGGGAGGAAAAGATACGCAGTATTTT,CASSPGLAGGKDTQYF
TRBJ2-2,TRBD2,TRBV7-3,NA,TGTGCCAGCAGCTTCCGGGATTCTAGCGGGAGGGCCCGAACCGGGGAGCTGTTTTTT,CASSFRDSSGRARTGELFF
TRBJ2-5,NA,TRBV25-1,NA,TGTGCCAGCAGCCCCTGGGAGACCCAGTACTTC,CASSPWETQYF
TRBJ1-1,NA,TRBV11-2,NA,TGTGCCAGCAGCAAACAGGCCGCGAACACTGAAGCTTTCTTT,CASSKQAANTEAFF
TRBJ2-7,NA,TRBV19,few,TGTGCCAGTAGTACTGGACTGCCCTACGAGCAGTACTTC,CASSTGLPYEQYF
TRBJ1-2,NA,TRBV2,few,TGTGCCAGCAGTGCCAGGGCCTTGAGGGGCTACACCTTC,CASSARALRGYTF
TRBJ2-5,NA,TRBV7-9,once,TGTGCCAGCAGCTTAGAGGCGCAAGAGACCCAGTACTTC,CASSLEAQETQYF
TRBJ2-7,NA,TRBV5-1,NA,TGCGCCAGCAGCTTGACGATAGGGATGGGTGCCGGGGAGCAGTACTTC,CASSLTIGMGAGEQYF
TRBJ1-1,NA,TRBV7-9,NA,TGTGCCAGCAGCCCCGGTTGGCAGGGAAACACTGAAGCTTTCTTT,CASSPGWQGNTEAFF
TRBJ2-3,NA,TRBV11-2,NA,TGTGCCAGCAGTCCCTTGGGGCTGAGAGAAGATACGCAGTATTTT,CASSPLGLREDTQYF
TRBJ2-7,TRBD1,TRBV18,once,TGTGCCAGCTCACGATTTATGGGGACAGAGACCTACGAGCAGTACTTC,CASSRFMGTETYEQYF
TRBJ2-5,NA,TRBV11-3,NA,TGTGCCAGCAGCATCCAAACCATCCCCGGGAAGACTCTAGAAGTGGAGACCCAGTACTTC,CASSIQTIPGKTLEVETQYF
TRBJ1-3,TRBD1,TRBV6-5,NA,TGTGCCAGCAGCCTTGACAGGGGCTCTGGAAACACCATATATTTT,CASSLDRGSGNTIYF
TRBJ1-2,NA,TRBV28,NA,TGTGCCAGCAGTTTAGCGGGCTATGGCTACACCTTC,CASSLAGYGYTF